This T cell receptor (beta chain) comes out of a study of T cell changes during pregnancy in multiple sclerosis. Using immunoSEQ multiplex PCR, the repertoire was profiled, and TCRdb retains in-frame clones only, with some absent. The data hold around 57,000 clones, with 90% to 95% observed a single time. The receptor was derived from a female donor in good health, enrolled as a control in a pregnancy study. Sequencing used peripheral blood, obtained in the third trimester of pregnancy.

The CDR3 sequence: CASSRTEEKLFF. The CDR3 region has the DNA TGTGCCAGCAGTCGGACAGAGGAAAAACTGTTTTTT. The chain joins TRBV7-2 to TRBJ1-4; D possibly corresponds to TRBD1 (6 bases). The CDR3 length is 12 residues. Per the germline V gene, CDR1 is SGHTA and CDR2 is FQGNSA. Trimming removed 6 bases from V and 8 bases from J, with 10 bases in between.